What follows describes a single T cell receptor beta chain. The antigen remains unidentified. These data come from a study of shared clonotypes between healthy human individuals. General study results and limits: Among non-shared clonotypes, generation probabilities were lower than among those shared by all four donors.

Here immunoSEQ multiplex PCR was the method, and the copy in TCRdb shows in-frame clones only, minus some. The sample lists approximately 2.5 million clones, roughly nine tenths seen once, with roughly 0.14% in the top ten. This TCR derives from a man aged 18 to 29 in good health. Sequences were obtained from naive CD4+ T cells sorted from blood. Subset noted: CD45RA+ positively selected.

This CDR3 reads CASQDRLSSYEQYF. The CDR3, as DNA: TGTGCCAGTCAGGACAGGCTGAGCTCCTACGAGCAGTACTTC. This sequence joins TRBV27 and TRBJ2-7; 7 bases line up with TRBD1. The CDR3 runs to 14 residues. Germline loops: CDR1 MNHEY, CDR2 SMNVEV (reference sequence). The V gene end was trimmed by 9 bases and the J gene end by 0 bases; junction bases not matched to a gene: 8.